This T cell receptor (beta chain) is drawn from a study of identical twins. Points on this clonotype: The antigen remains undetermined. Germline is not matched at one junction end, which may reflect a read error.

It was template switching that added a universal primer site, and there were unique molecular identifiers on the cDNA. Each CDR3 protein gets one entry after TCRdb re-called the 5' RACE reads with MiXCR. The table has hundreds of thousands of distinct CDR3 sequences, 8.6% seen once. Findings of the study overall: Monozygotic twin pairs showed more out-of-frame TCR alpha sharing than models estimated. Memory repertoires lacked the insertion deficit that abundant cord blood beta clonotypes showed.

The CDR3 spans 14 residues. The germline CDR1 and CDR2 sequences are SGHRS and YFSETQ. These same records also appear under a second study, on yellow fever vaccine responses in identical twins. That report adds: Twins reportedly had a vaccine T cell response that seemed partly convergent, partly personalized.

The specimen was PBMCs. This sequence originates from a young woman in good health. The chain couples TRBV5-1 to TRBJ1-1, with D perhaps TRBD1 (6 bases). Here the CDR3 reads CASRLGAQSAEAFF. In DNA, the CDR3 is TGCGCCAGCAGATTGGGGGCCCAGAGCGCTGAAGCTTTCTTT.